The source of this TCR beta chain is a study of cytotoxic CD8 clonotypes in ibrutinib-treated CLL. General study results and limits: In sustained-remission versus progressing patients, sampling times differed. Rare overall, public clonotypes shrank or held steady under therapy.

Sequencing was performed with immunoSEQ multiplex PCR; in TCRdb, only in-frame clones are kept and a portion is missing. This table holds 100,000 to 150,000 clones, 70% to 90% found once. As to this clone: Its antigen remains unidentified.

V was pared by 4 bases and J by 0 bases, with 13 bases of the junction left unmatched. The CDR3 sequence is 18 residues long. CDR1 and CDR2 (germline): SGHNT, YYREEE (reference sequence). Cryopreserved PBMCs provided 1.5 to 2 micrograms of genomic DNA for the TCR beta libraries. The material was PBMCs, obtained after 24 months of ibrutinib treatment. The chain recombines TRBV5-4 with TRBJ2-3, with 8 bases matching TRBD1. The receptor was derived from a human donor with chronic lymphocytic leukemia. CDR3 amino acids: CASSLRTGTLSSTDTQYF. The DNA of the CDR3 is TGTGCCAGCAGCCTTAGGACAGGGACTTTGTCTAGCACAGATACGCAGTATTTT.